Below, one T cell receptor (beta chain) is given with its context. Its antigen is unidentified. The data derive from a study of T cell repertoires in cytomegalovirus infection. With 5 bases clipped from V and 4 bases from J, the junction kept 8 bases outside the gene matches. This CDR3 spans 15 amino acids. The germline V gene has CDR1 PRHDT and CDR2 FYEKMQ (reference sequence). MiXCR, applied by TCRdb to the reads, yields one record per CDR3 protein. The sample records approximately 73,000 distinct CDR3 sequences, about 37% being singletons. The chain joins TRBV13 to TRBJ1-1; TRBD1 aligns across 9 bases. The specimen comprised CD8+ T cells from cultured PBMCs, sampled from culture after CMV antigen stimulation. The clonotype comes from a human donor in good health (CMV status not recorded). Some clones in this sample may be carry-over from other donors' samples. CDR3: CASSANRGQGTEAFF. The CDR3 region has the DNA TGTGCCAGCAGCGCTAACAGGGGGCAGGGCACTGAAGCTTTCTTT.